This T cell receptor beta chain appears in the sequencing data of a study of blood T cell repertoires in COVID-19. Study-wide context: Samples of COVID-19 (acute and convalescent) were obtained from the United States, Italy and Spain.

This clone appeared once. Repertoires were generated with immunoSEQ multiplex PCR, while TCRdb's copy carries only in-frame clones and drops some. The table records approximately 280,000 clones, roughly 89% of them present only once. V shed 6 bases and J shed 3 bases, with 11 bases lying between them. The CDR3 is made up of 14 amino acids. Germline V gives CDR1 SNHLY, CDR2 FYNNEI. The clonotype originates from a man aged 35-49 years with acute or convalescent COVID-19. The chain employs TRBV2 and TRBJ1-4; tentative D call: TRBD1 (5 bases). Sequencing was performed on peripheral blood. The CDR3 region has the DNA TGTGCCAGCAGGGTGGGGCAGTCTAATGAAAAACTGTTTTTT. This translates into CASRVGQSNEKLFF.